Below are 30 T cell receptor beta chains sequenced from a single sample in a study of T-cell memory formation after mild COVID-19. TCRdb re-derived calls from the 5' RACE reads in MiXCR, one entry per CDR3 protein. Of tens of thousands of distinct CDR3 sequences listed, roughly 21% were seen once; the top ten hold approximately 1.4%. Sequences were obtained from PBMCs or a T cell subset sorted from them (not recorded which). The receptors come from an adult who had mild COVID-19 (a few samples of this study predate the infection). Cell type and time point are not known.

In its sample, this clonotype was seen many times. CDR3 loop: CASSSSQGWELFF. The DNA for the CDR3 is TGTGCCAGCAGTTCCTCACAGGGGTGGGAGCTGTTTTTT. This chain uses TRBV11-2 with TRBJ2-2; TRBD1 matches at 7 bases. The CDR3 is made up of 13 amino acids. Germline V gene sequence: CDR1 SGHAT, CDR2 FQNNGV. V shed 6 bases and J 9 bases; nucleotides not matched to a gene: 7.

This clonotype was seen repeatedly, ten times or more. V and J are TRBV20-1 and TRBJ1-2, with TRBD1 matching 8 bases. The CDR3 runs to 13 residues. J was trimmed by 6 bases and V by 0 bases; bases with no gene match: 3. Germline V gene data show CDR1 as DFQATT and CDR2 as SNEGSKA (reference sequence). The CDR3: CSARDVRGHGYTF. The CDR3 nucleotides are TGCAGTGCTAGAGATGTCAGGGGGCATGGCTACACCTTC.

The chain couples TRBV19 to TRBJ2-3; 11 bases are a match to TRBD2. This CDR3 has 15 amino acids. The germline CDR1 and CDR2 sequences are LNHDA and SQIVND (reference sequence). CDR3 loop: CATKVVAGGSDTQYF. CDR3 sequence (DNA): TGTGCGACAAAAGTGGTAGCGGGAGGGTCCGATACGCAGTATTTT. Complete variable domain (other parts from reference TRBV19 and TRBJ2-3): DGGITQSPKYLFRKEGQNVTLSCEQNLNHDAMYWYRQDPGQGLRLIYYSQIVNDFQKGDIAEGYSVSREKKESFPLTVTSAQKNPTAFYLCATKVVAGGSDTQYFGPGTRLTVL.

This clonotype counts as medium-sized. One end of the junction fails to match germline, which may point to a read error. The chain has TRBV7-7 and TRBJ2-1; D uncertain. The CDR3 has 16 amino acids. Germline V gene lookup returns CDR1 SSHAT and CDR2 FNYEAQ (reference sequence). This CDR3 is CASSLSADGSYNEQFF. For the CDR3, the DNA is TGTGCTAGCAGCTTATCGGCAGACGGCTCCTACAATGAGCAGTTCTTC.

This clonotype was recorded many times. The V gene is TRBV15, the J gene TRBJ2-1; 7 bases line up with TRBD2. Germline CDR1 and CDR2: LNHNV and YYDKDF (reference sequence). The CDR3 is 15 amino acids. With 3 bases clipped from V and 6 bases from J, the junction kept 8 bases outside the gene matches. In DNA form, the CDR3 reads TGTGCCACCAGCAGTGGGACTACTCACGGCAATGAGCAGTTCTTC. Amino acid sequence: CATSSGTTHGNEQFF.

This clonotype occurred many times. CDR3 loop: CAWRKAAYNEQFF. The CDR3 DNA follows: TGTGCCTGGAGGAAAGCCGCCTACAATGAGCAGTTCTTC. J is TRBJ2-1 and V is TRBV30; D ambiguous. The germline gives CDR1 GTSNPN, CDR2 SVGIG (reference sequence). Trimming cost V 3 bases and J 2 bases, with 8 bases left between them. There are 13 residues in the CDR3.

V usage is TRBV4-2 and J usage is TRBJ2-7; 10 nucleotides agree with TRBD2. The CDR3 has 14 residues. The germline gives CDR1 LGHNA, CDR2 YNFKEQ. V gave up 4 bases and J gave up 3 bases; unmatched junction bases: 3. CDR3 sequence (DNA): TGTGCCAGCAGCCTCGGACTAGCGGACTACGAGCAGTACTTC. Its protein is CASSLGLADYEQYF.

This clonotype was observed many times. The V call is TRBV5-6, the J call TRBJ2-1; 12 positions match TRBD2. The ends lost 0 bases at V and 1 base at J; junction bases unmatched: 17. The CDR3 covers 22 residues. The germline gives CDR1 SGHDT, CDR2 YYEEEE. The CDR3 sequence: CASSLVRFWLAGGRRSYNEQFF. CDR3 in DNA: TGTGCCAGCAGCTTGGTTAGGTTCTGGCTAGCGGGAGGGAGGAGGTCCTACAATGAGCAGTTCTTC.

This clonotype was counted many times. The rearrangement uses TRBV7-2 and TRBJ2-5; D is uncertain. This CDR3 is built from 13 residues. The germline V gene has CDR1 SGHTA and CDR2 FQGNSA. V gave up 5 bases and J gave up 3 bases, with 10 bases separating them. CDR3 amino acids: CASSPGPEETQYF. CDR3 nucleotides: TGTGCCAGCAGCCCCGGACCAGAAGAGACCCAGTACTTC. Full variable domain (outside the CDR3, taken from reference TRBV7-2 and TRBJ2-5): GAGVSQSPSNKVTEKGKDVELRCDPISGHTALYWYRQSLGQGLEFLIYFQGNSAPDKSGLPSDRFSAERTGGSVSTLTIQRTQQEDSAVYLCASSPGPEETQYFGPGTRLLVL.

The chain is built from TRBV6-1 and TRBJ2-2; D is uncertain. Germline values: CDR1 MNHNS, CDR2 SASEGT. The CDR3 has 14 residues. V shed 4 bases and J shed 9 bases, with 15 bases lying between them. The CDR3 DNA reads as TGTGCCAGCAGTGTTGGCAGGACGTTCCGGGAGCTGTTTTTT. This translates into CASSVGRTFRELFF.

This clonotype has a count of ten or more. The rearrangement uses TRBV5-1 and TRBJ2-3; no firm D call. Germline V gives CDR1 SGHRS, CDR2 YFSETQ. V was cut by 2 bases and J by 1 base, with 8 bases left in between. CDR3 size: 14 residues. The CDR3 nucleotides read TGCGCCAGCAGCTTCGGCAGAGGCACAGATACGCAGTATTTT. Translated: CASSFGRGTDTQYF.

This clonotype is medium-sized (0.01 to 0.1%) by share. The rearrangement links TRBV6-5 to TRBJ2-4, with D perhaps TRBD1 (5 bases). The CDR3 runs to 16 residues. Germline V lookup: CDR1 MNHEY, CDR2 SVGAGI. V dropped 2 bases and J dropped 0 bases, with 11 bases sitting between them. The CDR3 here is CASSYGAAVAKNIQYF. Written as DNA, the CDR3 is TGTGCCAGCAGTTACGGGGCGGCTGTAGCCAAAAACATTCAGTACTTC.

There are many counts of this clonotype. CDR3 nucleotides: TGTGCCACCAGCGAAGACAGGGCAGGTTCCACCGGGGAGCTGTTTTTT. Protein sequence: CATSEDRAGSTGELFF. This chain uses TRBV24-1 with TRBJ2-2; 7 bases are shared with TRBD1. Germline V gene sequence: CDR1 KGHDR, CDR2 SFDVKD. The CDR3 sequence is 16 residues long. V dropped 7 bases and J dropped 4; count of bases not matched to a gene: 11.

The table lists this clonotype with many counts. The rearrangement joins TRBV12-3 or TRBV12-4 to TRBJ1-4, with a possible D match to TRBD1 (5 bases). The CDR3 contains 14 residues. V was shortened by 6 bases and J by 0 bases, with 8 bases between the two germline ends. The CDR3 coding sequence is TGTGCCAGCAGCGACAGCTCAACTAATGAAAAACTGTTTTTT. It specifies CASSDSSTNEKLFF.

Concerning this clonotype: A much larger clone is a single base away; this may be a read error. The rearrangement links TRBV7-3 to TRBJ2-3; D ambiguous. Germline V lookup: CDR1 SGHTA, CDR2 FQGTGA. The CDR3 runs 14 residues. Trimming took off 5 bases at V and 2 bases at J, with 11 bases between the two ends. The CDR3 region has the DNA TGTGCCAGCAGCACGGGTCCTGCCACAGATACGCAGTATTTT. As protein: CASSTGPATDTQYF.

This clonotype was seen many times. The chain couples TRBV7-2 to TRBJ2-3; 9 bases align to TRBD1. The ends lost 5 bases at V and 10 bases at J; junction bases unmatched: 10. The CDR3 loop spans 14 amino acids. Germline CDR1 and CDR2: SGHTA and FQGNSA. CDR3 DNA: TGTGCCAGCAGCCTGGGGACAGGGAATAAGGCGCAGTATTTT. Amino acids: CASSLGTGNKAQYF.

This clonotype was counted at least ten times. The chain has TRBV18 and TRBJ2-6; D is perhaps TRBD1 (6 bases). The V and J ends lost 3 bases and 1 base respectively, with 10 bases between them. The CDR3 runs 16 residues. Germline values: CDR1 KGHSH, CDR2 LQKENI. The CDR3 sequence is CASSPPQGSGANVLTF. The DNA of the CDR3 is TGTGCCAGCTCACCGCCTCAGGGGTCTGGGGCCAACGTCCTGACTTTC.

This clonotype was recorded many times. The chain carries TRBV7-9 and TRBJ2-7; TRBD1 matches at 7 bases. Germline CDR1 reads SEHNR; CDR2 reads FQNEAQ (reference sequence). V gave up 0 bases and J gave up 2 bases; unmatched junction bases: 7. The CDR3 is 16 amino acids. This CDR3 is CASSLAGRGRTYEQYF. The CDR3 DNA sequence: TGTGCCAGCAGCTTAGCGGGCAGGGGGAGAACCTACGAGCAGTACTTC.

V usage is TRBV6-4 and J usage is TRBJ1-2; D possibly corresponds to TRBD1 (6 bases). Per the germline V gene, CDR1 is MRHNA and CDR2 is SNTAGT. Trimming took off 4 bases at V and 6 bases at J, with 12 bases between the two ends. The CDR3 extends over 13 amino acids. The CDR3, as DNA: TGTGCCAGCAGTGCACAGGGAGGGAATGGCTACACCTTC. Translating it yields CASSAQGGNGYTF.

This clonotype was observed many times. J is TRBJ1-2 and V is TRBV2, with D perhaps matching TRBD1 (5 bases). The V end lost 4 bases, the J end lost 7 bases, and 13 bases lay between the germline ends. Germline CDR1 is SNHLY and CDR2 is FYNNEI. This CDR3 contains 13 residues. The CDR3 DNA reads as TGTGCCAGCAGTGCGACAAGGGGTGTTGGCTACACCTTC. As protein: CASSATRGVGYTF.

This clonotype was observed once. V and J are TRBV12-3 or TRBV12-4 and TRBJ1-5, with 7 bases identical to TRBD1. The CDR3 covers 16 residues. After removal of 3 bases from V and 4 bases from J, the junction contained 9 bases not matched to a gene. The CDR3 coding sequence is TGTGCCAGCAGTTTCCAATCCCCGGGACAGAATCAGCCCCAGCATTTT. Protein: CASSFQSPGQNQPQHF.

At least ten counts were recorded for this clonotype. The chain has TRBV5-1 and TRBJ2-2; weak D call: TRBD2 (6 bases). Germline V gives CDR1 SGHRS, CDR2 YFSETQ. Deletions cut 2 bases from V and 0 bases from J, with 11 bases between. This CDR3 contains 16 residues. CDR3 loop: CASSLRAGPNTGELFF. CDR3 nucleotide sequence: TGCGCCAGCAGCTTAAGAGCGGGCCCGAACACCGGGGAGCTGTTTTTT.

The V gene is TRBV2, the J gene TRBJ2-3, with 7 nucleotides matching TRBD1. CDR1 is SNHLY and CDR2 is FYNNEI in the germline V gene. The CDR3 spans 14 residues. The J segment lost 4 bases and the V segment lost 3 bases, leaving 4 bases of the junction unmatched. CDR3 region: CASSEQGVADTQYF. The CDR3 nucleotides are TGTGCCAGCAGTGAGCAGGGGGTGGCAGATACGCAGTATTTT.

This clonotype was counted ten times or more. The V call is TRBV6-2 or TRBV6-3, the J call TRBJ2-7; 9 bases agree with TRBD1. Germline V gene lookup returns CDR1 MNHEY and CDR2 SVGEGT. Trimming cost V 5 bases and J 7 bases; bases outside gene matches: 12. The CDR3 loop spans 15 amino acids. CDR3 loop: CASSSAGTGSMEQYF. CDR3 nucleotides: TGTGCCAGCAGTAGCGCTGGGACAGGGTCCATGGAGCAGTACTTC.

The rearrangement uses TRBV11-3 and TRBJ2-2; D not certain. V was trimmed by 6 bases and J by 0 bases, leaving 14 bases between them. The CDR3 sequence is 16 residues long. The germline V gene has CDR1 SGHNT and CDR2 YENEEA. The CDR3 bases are TGTGCCAGCAGGAACCCCAGCGAATCGAACACCGGGGAGCTGTTTTTT. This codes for CASRNPSESNTGELFF.

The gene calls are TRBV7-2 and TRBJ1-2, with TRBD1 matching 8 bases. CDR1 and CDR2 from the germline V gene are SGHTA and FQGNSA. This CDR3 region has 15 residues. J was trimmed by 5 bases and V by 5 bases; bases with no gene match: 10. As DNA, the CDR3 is TGTGCCAGCAGCCACCGGACAGGGTGGGATTATGGCTACACCTTC. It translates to CASSHRTGWDYGYTF.

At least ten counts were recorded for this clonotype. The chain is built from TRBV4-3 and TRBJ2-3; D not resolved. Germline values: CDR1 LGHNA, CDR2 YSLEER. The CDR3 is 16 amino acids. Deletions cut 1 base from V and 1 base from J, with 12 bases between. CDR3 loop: CASSQGPFSGTDTQYF. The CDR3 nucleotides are TGCGCCAGCAGCCAAGGGCCCTTTTCGGGCACAGATACGCAGTATTTT.

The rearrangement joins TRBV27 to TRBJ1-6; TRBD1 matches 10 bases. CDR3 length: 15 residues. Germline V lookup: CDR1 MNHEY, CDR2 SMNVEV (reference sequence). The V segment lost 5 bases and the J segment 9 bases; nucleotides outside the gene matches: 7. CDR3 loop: CASSLYRDRGSPLHF. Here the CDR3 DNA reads TGTGCCAGCAGTCTATACCGGGACAGGGGTTCACCCCTCCACTTT.

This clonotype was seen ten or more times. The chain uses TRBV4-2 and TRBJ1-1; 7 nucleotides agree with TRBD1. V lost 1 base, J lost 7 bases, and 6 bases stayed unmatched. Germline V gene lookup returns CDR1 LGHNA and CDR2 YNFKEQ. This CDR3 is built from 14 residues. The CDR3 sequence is CASSQGGQQFEAFF. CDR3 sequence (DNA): TGTGCCAGCAGCCAAGGGGGACAGCAATTTGAAGCTTTCTTT.

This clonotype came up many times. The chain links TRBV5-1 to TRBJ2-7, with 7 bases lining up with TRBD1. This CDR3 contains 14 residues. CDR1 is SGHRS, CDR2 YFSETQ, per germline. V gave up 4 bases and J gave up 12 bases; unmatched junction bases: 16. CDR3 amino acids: CASSTGTANNLLYF. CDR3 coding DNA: TGCGCCAGCAGCACCGGGACAGCTAACAATTTGTTGTACTTC.